This TCR beta chain came from a study of blood T cells in healthy people across ages. About the research overall: Per two T cells, about one barcoded beta molecule was captured through template switching.

Each donor had 8.5 to 10 milliliters of peripheral blood drawn. The extraction recovered at least 5.5 micrograms of total RNA per sample. Alongside a J-beta primer mix, a sample-barcoded 5' primer served in a second PCR lasting about 7 to 12 cycles. A template-switch adaptor with 12 random nucleotides tagged each cDNA molecule. One entry per CDR3 protein, called by TCRdb with MiXCR from the 5' RACE reads. The sample lists hundreds of thousands of distinct CDR3 sequences; 56% were seen once. V was clipped by 0 bases and J by 6 bases, with 9 bases between them. The CDR3 totals 14 residues. Germline values: CDR1 LGHNA, CDR2 YSLEER.

The sequencing input was blood. The sequence came from a man aged 40-49 years in good health. The rearrangement joins TRBV4-3 to TRBJ2-1; either TRBD1 or TRBD2 may supply D (5 bases each). The CDR3 nucleotides read TGCGCCAGCAGCCAAGATGGGGGAGTCAATGAGCAGTTCTTC. This gives the protein CASSQDGGVNEQFF.